This T cell receptor (beta chain) was sequenced during a study of cytomegalovirus exposure and HLA in healthy donors. This PCR relied on a set of 60 Vbeta primers and 13 Jbeta primers. Profiling relied on immunoSEQ multiplex PCR, and the TCRdb table lists in-frame clones only, not all of them. The sample records about 220,000 clones, approximately 82% being singletons. Per the germline V gene, CDR1 is SQVTM and CDR2 is ANQGSEA. The CDR3 spans 9 residues. The V end lost 1 base, the J end lost 15 bases, and 7 bases lay between the germline ends. This sequence joins TRBV29-1 and TRBJ2-1; D possibly corresponds to TRBD2 (5 bases). The clonotype comes from a man younger than 35 in good health and CMV-seronegative. Sequenced input: PBMCs. CDR3 sequence: CSVEGETFF. The CDR3 coding sequence is TGCAGCGTTGAAGGGGAGACGTTCTTC.